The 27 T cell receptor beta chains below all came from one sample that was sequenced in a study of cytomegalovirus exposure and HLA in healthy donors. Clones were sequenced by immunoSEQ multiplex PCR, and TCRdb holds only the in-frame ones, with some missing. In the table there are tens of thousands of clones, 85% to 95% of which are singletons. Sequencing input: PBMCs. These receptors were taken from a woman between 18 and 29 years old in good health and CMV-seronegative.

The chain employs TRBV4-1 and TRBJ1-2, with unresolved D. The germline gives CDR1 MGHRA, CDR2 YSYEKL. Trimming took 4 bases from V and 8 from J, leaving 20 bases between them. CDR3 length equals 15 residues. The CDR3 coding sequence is TGCGCCAGCAGCCCTGCGGGAAGGCCCCTTGGGGGCTACACCTTC. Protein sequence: CASSPAGRPLGGYTF.

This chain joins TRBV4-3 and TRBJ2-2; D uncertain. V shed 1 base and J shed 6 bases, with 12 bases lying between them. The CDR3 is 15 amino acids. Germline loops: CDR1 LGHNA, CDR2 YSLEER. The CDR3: CASSQVGRSAGELFF. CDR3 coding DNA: TGCGCCAGCAGCCAAGTCGGAAGGAGTGCCGGGGAGCTGTTTTTT.

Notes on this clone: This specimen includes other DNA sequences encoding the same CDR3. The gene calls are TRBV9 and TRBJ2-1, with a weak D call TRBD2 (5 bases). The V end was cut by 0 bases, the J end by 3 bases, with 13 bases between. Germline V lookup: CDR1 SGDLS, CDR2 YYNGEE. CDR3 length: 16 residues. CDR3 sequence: CASSVVLAGDYNEQFF. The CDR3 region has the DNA TGTGCCAGCAGCGTAGTCTTGGCGGGCGACTACAATGAGCAGTTCTTC.

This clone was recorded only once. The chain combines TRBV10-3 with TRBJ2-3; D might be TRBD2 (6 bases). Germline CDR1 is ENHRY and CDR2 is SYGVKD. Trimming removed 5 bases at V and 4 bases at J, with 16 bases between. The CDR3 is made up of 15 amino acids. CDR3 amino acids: CAISFKGRDSDTQYF. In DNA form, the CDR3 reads TGTGCCATCAGTTTCAAGGGTCGGGACTCAGATACGCAGTATTTT.

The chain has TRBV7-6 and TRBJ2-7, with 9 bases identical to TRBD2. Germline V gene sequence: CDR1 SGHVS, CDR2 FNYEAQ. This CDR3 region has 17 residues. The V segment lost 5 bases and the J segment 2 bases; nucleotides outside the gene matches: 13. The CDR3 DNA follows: TGTGCCAGCAGCCCAGCATTCGGGACTAGCTCCGCCTACGAGCAGTACTTC. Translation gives CASSPAFGTSSAYEQYF.

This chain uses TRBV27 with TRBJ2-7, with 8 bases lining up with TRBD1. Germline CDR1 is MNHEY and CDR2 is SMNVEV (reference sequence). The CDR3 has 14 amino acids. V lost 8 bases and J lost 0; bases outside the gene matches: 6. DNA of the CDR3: TGTGCCAGCGGACGACAGGGGCGCTCCTACGAGCAGTACTTC. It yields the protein CASGRQGRSYEQYF.

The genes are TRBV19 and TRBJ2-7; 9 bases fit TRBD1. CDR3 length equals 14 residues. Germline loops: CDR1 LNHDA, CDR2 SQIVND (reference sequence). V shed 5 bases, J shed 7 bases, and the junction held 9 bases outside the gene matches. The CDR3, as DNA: TGTGCCAGTAGTCGTGGACAGGGGCTCGGGGAGCAGTACTTC. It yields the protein CASSRGQGLGEQYF.

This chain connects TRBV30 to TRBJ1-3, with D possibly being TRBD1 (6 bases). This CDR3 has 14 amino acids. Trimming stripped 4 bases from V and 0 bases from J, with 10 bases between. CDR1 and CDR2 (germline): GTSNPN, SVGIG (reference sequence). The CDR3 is CAWTKGGSGNTIYF. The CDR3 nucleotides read TGTGCCTGGACAAAAGGGGGCTCTGGAAACACCATATATTTT.

The CDR3 DNA follows: TGCAGCGTTGAAGTCCTAGGGGGAGCTGGAAACACCATATATTTT. As protein: CSVEVLGGAGNTIYF. The chain carries TRBV29-1 and TRBJ1-3; TRBD1 is a possible D gene (6 bases). There are 15 residues in the CDR3. The V end lost 1 base, the J end lost 2 bases, and 12 bases lay between the germline ends. Germline V gives CDR1 SQVTM, CDR2 ANQGSEA. Drawing the rest from reference TRBV29-1 and TRBJ1-3, the complete variable domain is SAVISQKPSRDICQRGTSLTIQCQVDSQVTMMFWYRQQPGQSLTLIATANQGSEATYESGFVIDKFPISRPNLTFSTLTVSNMSPEDSSIYLCSVEVLGGAGNTIYFGEGSWLTVV.

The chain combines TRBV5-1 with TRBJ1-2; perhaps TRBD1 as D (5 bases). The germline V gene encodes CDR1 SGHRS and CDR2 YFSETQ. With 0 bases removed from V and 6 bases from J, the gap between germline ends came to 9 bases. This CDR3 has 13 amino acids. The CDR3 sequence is CASSLAAGDGYTF. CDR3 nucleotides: TGCGCCAGCAGCTTGGCCGCGGGGGATGGCTACACCTTC.

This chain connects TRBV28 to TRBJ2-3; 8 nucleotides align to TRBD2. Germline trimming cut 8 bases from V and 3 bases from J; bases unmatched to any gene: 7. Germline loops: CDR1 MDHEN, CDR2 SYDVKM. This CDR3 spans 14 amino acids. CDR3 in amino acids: CASRPLAGTDTQYF. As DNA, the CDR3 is TGTGCCAGCCGACCTCTAGCGGGTACAGATACGCAGTATTTT. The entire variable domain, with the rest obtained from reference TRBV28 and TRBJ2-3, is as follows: DVKVTQSSRYLVKRTGEKVFLECVQDMDHENMFWYRQDPGLGLRLIYFSYDVKMKEKGDIPEGYSVSREKKERFSLILESASTNQTSMYLCASRPLAGTDTQYFGPGTRLTVL.

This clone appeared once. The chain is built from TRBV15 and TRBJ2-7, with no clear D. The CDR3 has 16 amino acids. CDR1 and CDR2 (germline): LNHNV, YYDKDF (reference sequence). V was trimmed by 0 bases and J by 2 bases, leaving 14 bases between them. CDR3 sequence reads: CATSRDLGVSTYEQYF. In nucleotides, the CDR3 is TGTGCCACCAGCAGAGATCTGGGCGTATCTACCTACGAGCAGTACTTC.

CDR3 amino acids: CASSTSDRGSMNTEAFF. In DNA form, the CDR3 reads TGTGCCAGCAGCACCTCGGACAGGGGTTCCATGAACACTGAAGCTTTCTTT. The chain employs TRBV5-4 and TRBJ1-1, with TRBD1 matching 9 bases. Germline lookup yields CDR1 SGHNT and CDR2 YYREEE (reference sequence). Unmatched junction bases numbered 10, after V lost 4 bases and J lost 0 bases. This CDR3 is built from 17 residues.

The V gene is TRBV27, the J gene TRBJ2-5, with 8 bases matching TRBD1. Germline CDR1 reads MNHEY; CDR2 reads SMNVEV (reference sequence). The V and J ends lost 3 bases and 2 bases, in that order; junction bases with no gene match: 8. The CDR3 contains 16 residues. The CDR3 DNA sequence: TGTGCCAGCAGTTTCCTTGGGACAGGACTACAAGAGACCCAGTACTTC. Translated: CASSFLGTGLQETQYF.

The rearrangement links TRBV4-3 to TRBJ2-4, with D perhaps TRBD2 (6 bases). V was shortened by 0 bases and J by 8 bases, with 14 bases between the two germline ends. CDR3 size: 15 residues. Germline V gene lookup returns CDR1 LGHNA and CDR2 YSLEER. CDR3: CASSQDLSRRDIQYF. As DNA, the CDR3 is TGCGCCAGCAGCCAAGATCTGAGCAGGAGGGACATTCAGTACTTC.

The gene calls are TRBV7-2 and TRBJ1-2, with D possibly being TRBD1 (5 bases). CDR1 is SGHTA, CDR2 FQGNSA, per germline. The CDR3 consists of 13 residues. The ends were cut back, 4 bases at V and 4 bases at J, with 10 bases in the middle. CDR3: CASSWGGTYGYTF. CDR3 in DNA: TGTGCCAGCAGCTGGGGGGGGACCTATGGCTACACCTTC.

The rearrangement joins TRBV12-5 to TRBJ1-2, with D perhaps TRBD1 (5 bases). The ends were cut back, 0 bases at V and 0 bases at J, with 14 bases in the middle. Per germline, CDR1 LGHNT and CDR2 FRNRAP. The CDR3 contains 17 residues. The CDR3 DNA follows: TGTGCTAGTGGTTTGGTATTGACCAGGGAAGCTAACTATGGCTACACCTTC. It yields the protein CASGLVLTREANYGYTF.

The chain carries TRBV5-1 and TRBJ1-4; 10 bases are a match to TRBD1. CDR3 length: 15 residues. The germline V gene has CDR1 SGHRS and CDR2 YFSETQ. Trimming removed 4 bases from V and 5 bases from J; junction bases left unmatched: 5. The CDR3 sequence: CASSREGQGNEKLFF. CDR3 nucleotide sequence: TGCGCCAGCAGCCGAGAGGGACAGGGGAATGAAAAACTGTTTTTT. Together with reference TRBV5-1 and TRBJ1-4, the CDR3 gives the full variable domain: KAGVTQTPRYLIKTRGQQVTLSCSPISGHRSVSWYQQTPGQGLQFLFEYFSETQRNKGNFPGRFSGRQFSNSRSEMNVSTLELGDSALYLCASSREGQGNEKLFFGSGTQLSVL.

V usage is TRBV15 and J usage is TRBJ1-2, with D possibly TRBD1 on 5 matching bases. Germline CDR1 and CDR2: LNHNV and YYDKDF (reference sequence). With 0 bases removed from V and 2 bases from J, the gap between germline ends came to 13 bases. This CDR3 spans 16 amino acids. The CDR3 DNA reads TGTGCCACCAGCAGAGATCGGGGGGAAACAAACTATGGCTACACCTTC. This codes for CATSRDRGETNYGYTF.

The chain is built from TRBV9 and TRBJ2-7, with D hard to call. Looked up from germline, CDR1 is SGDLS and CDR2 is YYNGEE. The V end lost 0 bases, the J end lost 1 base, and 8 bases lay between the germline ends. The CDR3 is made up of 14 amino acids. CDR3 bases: TGTGCCAGCAGCGTAGGCTCAGTATCCTACGAGCAGTACTTC. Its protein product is CASSVGSVSYEQYF. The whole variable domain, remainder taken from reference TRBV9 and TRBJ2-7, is DSGVTQTPKHLITATGQRVTLRCSPRSGDLSVYWYQQSLDQGLQFLIQYYNGEERAKGNILERFSAQQFPDLHSELNLSSLELGDSALYFCASSVGSVSYEQYFGPGTRLTVT.

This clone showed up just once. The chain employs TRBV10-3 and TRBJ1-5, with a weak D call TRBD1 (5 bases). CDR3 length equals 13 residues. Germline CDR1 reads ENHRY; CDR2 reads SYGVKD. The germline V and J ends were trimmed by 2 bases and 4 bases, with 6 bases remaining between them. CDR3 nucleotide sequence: TGTGCCATCAGTGAGGGGGGGAATCAGCCCCAGCATTTT. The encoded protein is CAISEGGNQPQHF.

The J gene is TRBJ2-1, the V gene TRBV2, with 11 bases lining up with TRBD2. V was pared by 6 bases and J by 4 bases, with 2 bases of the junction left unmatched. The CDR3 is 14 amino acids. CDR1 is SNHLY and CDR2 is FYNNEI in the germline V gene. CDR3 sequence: CASRGTSGYNEQFF. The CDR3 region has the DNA TGTGCCAGCAGGGGGACTAGCGGATACAATGAGCAGTTCTTC.

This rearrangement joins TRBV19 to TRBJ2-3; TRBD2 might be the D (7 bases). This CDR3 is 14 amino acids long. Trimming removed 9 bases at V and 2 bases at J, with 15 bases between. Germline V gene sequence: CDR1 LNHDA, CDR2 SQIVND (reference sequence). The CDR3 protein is CASNTRGATDTQYF. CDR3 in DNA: TGTGCCAGCAACACACGGGGGGCCACAGATACGCAGTATTTT.

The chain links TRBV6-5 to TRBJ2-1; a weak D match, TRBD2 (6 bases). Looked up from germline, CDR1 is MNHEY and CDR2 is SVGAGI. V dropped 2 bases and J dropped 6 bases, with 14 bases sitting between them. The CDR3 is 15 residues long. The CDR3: CASSYIAGRTNEQFF. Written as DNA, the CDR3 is TGTGCCAGCAGTTACATTGCGGGAAGGACCAATGAGCAGTTCTTC.

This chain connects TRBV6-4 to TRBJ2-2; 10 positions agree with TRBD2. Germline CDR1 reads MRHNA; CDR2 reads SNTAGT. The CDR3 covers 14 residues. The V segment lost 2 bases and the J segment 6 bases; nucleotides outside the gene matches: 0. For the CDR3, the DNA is TGTGCCAGCAGTGACAGCGGGGGGGCCGGGGAGCTGTTTTTT. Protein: CASSDSGGAGELFF.

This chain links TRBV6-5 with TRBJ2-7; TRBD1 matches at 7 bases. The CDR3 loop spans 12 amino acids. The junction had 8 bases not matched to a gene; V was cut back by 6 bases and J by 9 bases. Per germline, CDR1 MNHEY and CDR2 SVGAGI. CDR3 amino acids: CASRFRDSRQYF. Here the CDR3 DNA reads TGTGCCAGCAGGTTCCGGGACAGCCGGCAGTACTTC.

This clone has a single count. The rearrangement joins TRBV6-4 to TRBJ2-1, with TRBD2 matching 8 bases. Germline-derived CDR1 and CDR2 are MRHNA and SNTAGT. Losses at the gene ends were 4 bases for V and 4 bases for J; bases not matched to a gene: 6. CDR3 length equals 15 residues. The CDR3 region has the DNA TGTGCCAGCAGTGTTGGTAGCGGGGAATACAATGAGCAGTTCTTC. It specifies CASSVGSGEYNEQFF.